Each of the 27 T cell receptor beta chains below was sequenced from the same sample in a study of cytomegalovirus exposure and HLA in healthy donors. The PCR ran on 60 Vbeta and 13 Jbeta primers. The table came from immunoSEQ multiplex PCR; TCRdb's copy has only in-frame clones and leaves some out. The sample has about 170,000 clones, approximately 81% seen once. Sequenced input: PBMCs. Every receptor here comes from a male donor in good health and CMV-seronegative.

V gene TRBV30 combines with J gene TRBJ2-3; 11 nucleotides agree with TRBD1. Germline assignment: CDR1 GTSNPN and CDR2 SVGIG (reference sequence). This CDR3 contains 16 residues. After removal of 4 bases from V and 3 bases from J, the junction contained 9 bases not matched to a gene. CDR3: CAWTLPGDRGTDTQYF. CDR3 DNA: TGTGCCTGGACTCTCCCGGGGGACAGGGGGACAGATACGCAGTATTTT.

The V gene is TRBV27, the J gene TRBJ2-3; 16 nucleotides agree with TRBD2. The germline gives CDR1 MNHEY, CDR2 SMNVEV (reference sequence). CDR3 length: 17 amino acids. The J segment lost 5 bases and the V segment lost 2 bases, leaving 4 bases of the junction unmatched. The CDR3 reads CASSLQGLAGGRDTQYF. For the CDR3, the DNA is TGTGCCAGCAGTTTACAGGGACTAGCGGGAGGGCGAGATACGCAGTATTTT.

This rearrangement joins TRBV19 to TRBJ1-2; possible D gene TRBD1, 5 bases. Germline CDR1 is LNHDA and CDR2 is SQIVND (reference sequence). Trimming removed 5 bases at V and 4 bases at J, with 23 bases between. The length of the CDR3 is 17 residues. The DNA for the CDR3 is TGTGCCAGTAGTGTCTCTTGGGGGGACTCGGATACCTATGGCTACACCTTC. This sequence encodes CASSVSWGDSDTYGYTF.

The chain is built from TRBV27 and TRBJ1-2; unclear D gene. Germline loops: CDR1 MNHEY, CDR2 SMNVEV (reference sequence). The V end was cut by 5 bases, the J end by 5 bases, with 9 bases between. This CDR3 has 12 residues. CDR3 residues: CASSDFMYGYTF. Here the CDR3 DNA reads TGTGCCAGCAGTGACTTCATGTATGGCTACACCTTC.

This clone showed up just once. The rearrangement links TRBV5-4 to TRBJ2-7; 7 nucleotides align to TRBD1. The V segment lost 4 bases and the J segment 7 bases; nucleotides outside the gene matches: 11. The length of the CDR3 is 14 residues. Germline lookup yields CDR1 SGHNT and CDR2 YYREEE (reference sequence). In DNA form, the CDR3 reads TGTGCCAGCAGCCCCGGACAGGTAATGGGTGAGCAGTACTTC. It translates to CASSPGQVMGEQYF.

The J gene is TRBJ2-1, the V gene TRBV6-6; TRBD2 is a possible D gene (6 bases). The CDR3 is 16 amino acids. Germline assignment: CDR1 MNHNY and CDR2 SVGAGI (reference sequence). Trimming cost V 2 bases and J 4 bases, with 15 bases left between them. The CDR3 DNA follows: TGTGCCAGCAGTTACCGATCGGGAGACCCTTACAATGAGCAGTTCTTC. This sequence encodes CASSYRSGDPYNEQFF.

This sequence joins TRBV5-6 and TRBJ2-3, with D possibly being TRBD2 (6 bases). The germline V and J ends were trimmed by 4 bases and 2 bases, with 14 bases remaining between them. Germline CDR1 is SGHDT and CDR2 is YYEEEE. The CDR3 runs 15 residues. The chain's CDR3 is CASSLSREVTDTQYF. As DNA, the CDR3 is TGTGCCAGCAGCCTTAGCAGGGAGGTCACAGATACGCAGTATTTT.

This clone has a handful of counts. The chain has TRBV7-9 and TRBJ2-7; no firm D call. The CDR3 consists of 13 residues. With 2 bases removed from V and 3 bases from J, the gap between germline ends came to 8 bases. The germline gives CDR1 SEHNR, CDR2 FQNEAQ (reference sequence). The CDR3 loop reads CASSLSVNYEQYF. CDR3 in DNA: TGTGCCAGCAGCTTAAGCGTGAACTACGAGCAGTACTTC.

The V call is TRBV5-6, the J call TRBJ2-6, with a weak D call TRBD1 (5 bases). Germline V gene lookup returns CDR1 SGHDT and CDR2 YYEEEE. The CDR3 runs 16 residues. The V end lost 4 bases, the J end lost 0 bases, and 11 bases lay between the germline ends. CDR3 coding DNA: TGTGCCAGCAGCCGAGGACACCCCTCTGGGGCCAACGTCCTGACTTTC. This gives the protein CASSRGHPSGANVLTF. The full variable domain, its missing parts supplied by reference TRBV5-6 and TRBJ2-6, is DAGVTQSPTHLIKTRGQQVTLRCSPKSGHDTVSWYQQALGQGPQFIFQYYEEEERQRGNFPDRFSGHQFPNYSSELNVNALLLGDSALYLCASSRGHPSGANVLTFGAGSRLTVL.

The V gene is TRBV2, the J gene TRBJ2-2; 11 bases map to TRBD1. This CDR3 has 17 amino acids. From germline, CDR1 is SNHLY and CDR2 FYNNEI. V shed 4 bases, J shed 5 bases, and the junction held 9 bases outside the gene matches. The CDR3 nucleotides read TGTGCCAGCAGTGTCAGGACAGGGGGCTTGGGTACCGGGGAGCTGTTTTTT. As protein: CASSVRTGGLGTGELFF.

The chain recombines TRBV15 with TRBJ2-7, with 7 bases aligning to TRBD2. The J segment lost 0 bases and the V segment lost 1 base, leaving 3 bases of the junction unmatched. The CDR3 contains 15 residues. Germline CDR1 reads LNHNV; CDR2 reads YYDKDF (reference sequence). CDR3 coding DNA: TGTGCCACCAGCAGAGGGCTAGCGGCCTCCTACGAGCAGTACTTC. Residues: CATSRGLAASYEQYF.

The rearrangement uses TRBV19 and TRBJ1-4; TRBD1 might be the D (5 bases). The CDR3 consists of 12 residues. V was trimmed by 7 bases and J by 8 bases, leaving 11 bases between them. Germline V lookup: CDR1 LNHDA, CDR2 SQIVND (reference sequence). In DNA form, the CDR3 reads TGTGCCAGTATTTCCAGGGTCGAAAAACTGTTTTTT. It specifies CASISRVEKLFF.

The rearrangement uses TRBV5-1 and TRBJ2-1, with 10 bases that match TRBD1. The CDR3 extends over 17 amino acids. From germline, CDR1 is SGHRS and CDR2 YFSETQ. Trimming at V came to 4 bases and at J to 8 bases, leaving 15 bases not matched to a gene. The CDR3 DNA follows: TGCGCCAGCAGCGTCAAATGGGGGACAGGGGTAACCCATGAGCAGTTCTTC. Its protein product is CASSVKWGTGVTHEQFF.

The CDR3 is CASSLTGWGETQYF. CDR3 sequence (DNA): TGTGCCAGCAGTTTGACAGGGTGGGGAGAGACCCAGTACTTC. V usage is TRBV27 and J usage is TRBJ2-5; 7 bases align to TRBD1. From germline, CDR1 is MNHEY and CDR2 SMNVEV (reference sequence). The CDR3 totals 14 residues. V was pared by 3 bases and J by 4 bases, with 5 bases of the junction left unmatched.

V usage is TRBV28 and J usage is TRBJ2-5; 10 nucleotides line up with TRBD1. This CDR3 has 17 residues. With V trimmed by 6 bases and J by 1 base, 11 bases remained unmatched. Germline CDR1 MDHEN, CDR2 SYDVKM. CDR3 DNA: TGTGCCAGCAGCTCCTTCAGGACAGGGGGTCTCCAAGAGACCCAGTACTTC. This translates into CASSSFRTGGLQETQYF. The full variable domain, in which reference TRBV28 and TRBJ2-5 provide the parts outside the CDR3, is DVKVTQSSRYLVKRTGEKVFLECVQDMDHENMFWYRQDPGLGLRLIYFSYDVKMKEKGDIPEGYSVSREKKERFSLILESASTNQTSMYLCASSSFRTGGLQETQYFGPGTRLLVL.

The V gene is TRBV7-8, the J gene TRBJ1-3; D is unclear. Germline V gives CDR1 SGHVS, CDR2 FQNEAQ. This CDR3 contains 12 residues. Trimming shortened V by 9 bases and J by 0 bases, and 6 bases separated the two germline ends. CDR3 protein: CASFLSGNTIYF. In nucleotides, the CDR3 is TGTGCCAGTTTCCTCTCTGGAAACACCATATATTTT.

This chain links TRBV9 with TRBJ2-1, with TRBD2 identical over 12 bases. CDR3 length equals 17 residues. The germline V gene has CDR1 SGDLS and CDR2 YYNGEE. J lost 6 bases, V lost 4 bases, and 11 bases had no gene match. CDR3 nucleotides: TGTGCCAGCAGCATTCGACCTAGCGGGGGGGGAGGCAATGAGCAGTTCTTC. Protein sequence: CASSIRPSGGGGNEQFF.

The V and J genes are TRBV19 and TRBJ2-1; 9 bases fit TRBD1. The germline V gene has CDR1 LNHDA and CDR2 SQIVND (reference sequence). The V gene end was trimmed by 4 bases and the J gene end by 2 bases; junction bases not matched to a gene: 15. CDR3 size: 19 residues. The CDR3 loop is CASSTLGQGNLATYNEQFF. The CDR3 DNA is TGTGCCAGTAGTACACTGGGACAGGGAAATCTAGCGACCTACAATGAGCAGTTCTTC.

V and J are TRBV6-6 and TRBJ2-1, with D possibly being TRBD2 (7 bases). The V end was cut by 7 bases, the J end by 0 bases, with 16 bases between. There are 16 residues in the CDR3. Per germline, CDR1 MNHNY and CDR2 SVGAGI (reference sequence). This CDR3 reads CASTPEGGPSYNEQFF. As DNA, the CDR3 is TGTGCCAGCACTCCCGAGGGGGGGCCCTCCTACAATGAGCAGTTCTTC.

The chain combines TRBV6-1 with TRBJ1-2, with 10 bases fitting TRBD1. From germline, CDR1 is MNHNS and CDR2 SASEGT. Trimming took 4 bases from V and 8 from J; bases not matched to a gene: 10. CDR3 size: 15 residues. The CDR3 nucleotides are TGTGCCAGCAGTGGGGACAGGGGCCCGTCGGGCGGCTACACCTTC. This sequence encodes CASSGDRGPSGGYTF.

The rearrangement joins TRBV7-9 to TRBJ2-6, with D uncertain. The V gene's germline CDR1 is SEHNR and CDR2 FQNEAQ (reference sequence). The CDR3 is 10 residues long. Trimming shortened V by 8 bases and J by 10 bases, and 6 bases separated the two germline ends. CDR3 sequence (DNA): TGTGCCAGCTCCGTAAACGTCCTGACTTTC. It specifies CASSVNVLTF.

The chain couples TRBV28 to TRBJ1-5, with D tentatively TRBD1 (5 bases). Per the germline V gene, CDR1 is MDHEN and CDR2 is SYDVKM. The CDR3 has 13 amino acids. The V and J ends lost 5 bases and 11 bases respectively, with 16 bases between them. DNA of the CDR3: TGTGCCAGCAGTCAGAGTCGGGGGGGAGCCCAGCATTTT. Translated, it gives CASSQSRGGAQHF.

V and J are TRBV15 and TRBJ1-2; 9 positions agree with TRBD1. The ends lost 3 bases at V and 4 bases at J; junction bases unmatched: 9. The CDR3 has 16 residues. Germline assignment: CDR1 LNHNV and CDR2 YYDKDF (reference sequence). This CDR3 reads CATSSDLQGAFYGYTF. The CDR3 nucleotides read TGTGCCACCAGCAGTGATTTACAGGGGGCGTTCTATGGCTACACCTTC.

The chain uses TRBV7-2 and TRBJ2-5, with 11 bases aligning to TRBD2. This CDR3 has 15 amino acids. The V gene end was trimmed by 5 bases and the J gene end by 3 bases; junction bases not matched to a gene: 5. Germline V gives CDR1 SGHTA, CDR2 FQGNSA. The CDR3: CASSLSGGAEETQYF. CDR3 sequence (DNA): TGTGCCAGCAGCCTTAGCGGGGGGGCCGAAGAGACCCAGTACTTC. Drawing the rest from reference TRBV7-2 and TRBJ2-5, the complete variable domain is GAGVSQSPSNKVTEKGKDVELRCDPISGHTALYWYRQSLGQGLEFLIYFQGNSAPDKSGLPSDRFSAERTGGSVSTLTIQRTQQEDSAVYLCASSLSGGAEETQYFGPGTRLLVL.

The V and J genes are TRBV28 and TRBJ1-1, with a possible D match to TRBD1 (6 bases). The V gene's germline CDR1 is MDHEN and CDR2 SYDVKM. Deletions cut 8 bases from V and 1 base from J, with 8 bases between. The CDR3 has 12 amino acids. The CDR3 coding sequence is TGTGCCAGCGGGACACCGAACACTGAAGCTTTCTTT. This sequence encodes CASGTPNTEAFF.

V usage is TRBV29-1 and J usage is TRBJ1-2; 9 positions match TRBD1. The junction had 13 bases not matched to a gene; V was cut back by 7 bases and J by 7 bases. The germline V gene has CDR1 SQVTM and CDR2 ANQGSEA. CDR3 length equals 14 residues. This CDR3 reads CSARIGTGSAGYTF. The CDR3 coding sequence is TGCAGCGCCAGAATAGGGACAGGGTCGGCTGGCTACACCTTC.

This clone was observed a few times. J is TRBJ1-5 and V is TRBV19; D gene uncertain. Trimming left V 8 bases short and J 0 bases short, with 11 bases between. The length of the CDR3 is 14 residues. Looked up from germline, CDR1 is LNHDA and CDR2 is SQIVND (reference sequence). CDR3 loop: CASRQVFSNQPQHF. The CDR3, as DNA: TGTGCCAGTCGCCAGGTCTTTAGCAATCAGCCCCAGCATTTT.